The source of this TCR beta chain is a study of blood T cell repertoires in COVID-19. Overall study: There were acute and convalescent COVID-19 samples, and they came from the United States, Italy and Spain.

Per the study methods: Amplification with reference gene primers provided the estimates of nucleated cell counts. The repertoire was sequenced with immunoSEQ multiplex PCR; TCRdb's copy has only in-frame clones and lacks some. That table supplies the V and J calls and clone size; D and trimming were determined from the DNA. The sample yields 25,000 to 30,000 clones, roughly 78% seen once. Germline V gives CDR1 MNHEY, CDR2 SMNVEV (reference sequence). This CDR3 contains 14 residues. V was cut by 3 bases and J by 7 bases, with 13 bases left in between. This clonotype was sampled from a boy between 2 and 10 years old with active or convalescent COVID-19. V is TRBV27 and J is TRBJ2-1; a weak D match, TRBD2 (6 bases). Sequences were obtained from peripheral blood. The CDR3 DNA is TGTGCCAGCAGTTTTCTGGAGGGACTGAATGAGCAGTTCTTC. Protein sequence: CASSFLEGLNEQFF.